The present entry profiles one T cell receptor (beta chain) with its context. The source of the sample is a study of control samples from healthy donors and cancer patients. Per germline, CDR1 ENHRY and CDR2 SYGVKD. This CDR3 region has 17 residues. V shed 8 bases, J shed 4 bases, and the junction held 14 bases outside the gene matches. This table comes from immunoSEQ multiplex PCR, and its TCRdb copy is limited to in-frame clones, with some not included. The sample carries roughly 50,000 clones, around 95% recorded once. V gene TRBV10-3 combines with J gene TRBJ2-1; 10 bases map to TRBD1. The clonotype was recovered from a man aged 25 to 40 in good health. Sequencing used blood. The CDR3 reads CAIGGQGRQGAYNEQFF. In nucleotides, the CDR3 is TGTGCCATCGGGGGCCAGGGACGACAGGGGGCGTACAATGAGCAGTTCTTC.